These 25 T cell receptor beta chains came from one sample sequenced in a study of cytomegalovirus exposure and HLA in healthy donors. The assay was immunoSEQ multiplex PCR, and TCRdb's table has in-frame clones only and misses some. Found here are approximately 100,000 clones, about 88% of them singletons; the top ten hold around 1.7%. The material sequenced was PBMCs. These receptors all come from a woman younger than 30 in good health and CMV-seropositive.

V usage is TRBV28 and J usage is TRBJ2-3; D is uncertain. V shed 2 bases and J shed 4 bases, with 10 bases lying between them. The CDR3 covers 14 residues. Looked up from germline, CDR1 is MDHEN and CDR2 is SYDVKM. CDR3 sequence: CASSLQETPDTQYF. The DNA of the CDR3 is TGTGCCAGCAGTTTACAGGAAACCCCAGATACGCAGTATTTT.

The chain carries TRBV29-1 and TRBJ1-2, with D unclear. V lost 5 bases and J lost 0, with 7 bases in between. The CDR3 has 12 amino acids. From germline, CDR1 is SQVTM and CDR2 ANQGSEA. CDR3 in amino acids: CSVYGSNYGYTF. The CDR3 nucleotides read TGCAGCGTTTACGGGTCTAACTATGGCTACACCTTC.

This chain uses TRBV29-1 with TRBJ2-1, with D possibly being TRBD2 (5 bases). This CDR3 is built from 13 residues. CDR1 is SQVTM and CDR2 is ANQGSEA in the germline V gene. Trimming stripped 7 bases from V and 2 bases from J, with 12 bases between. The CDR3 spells CSAEGLAYNEQFF. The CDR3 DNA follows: TGCAGCGCCGAGGGCCTTGCCTACAATGAGCAGTTCTTC.

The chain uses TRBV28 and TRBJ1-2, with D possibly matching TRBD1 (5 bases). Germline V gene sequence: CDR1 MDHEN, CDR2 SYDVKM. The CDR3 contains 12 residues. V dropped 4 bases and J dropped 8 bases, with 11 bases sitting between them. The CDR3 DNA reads TGTGCCAGCAGTTCAGGGAGGTGGGGCTACACCTTC. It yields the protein CASSSGRWGYTF.

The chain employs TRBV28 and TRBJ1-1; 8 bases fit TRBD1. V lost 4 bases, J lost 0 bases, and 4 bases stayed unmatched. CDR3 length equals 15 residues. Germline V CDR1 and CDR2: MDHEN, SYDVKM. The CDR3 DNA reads TGTGCCAGCAGTTCCGGGACAGGCATGAACACTGAAGCTTTCTTT. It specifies CASSSGTGMNTEAFF.

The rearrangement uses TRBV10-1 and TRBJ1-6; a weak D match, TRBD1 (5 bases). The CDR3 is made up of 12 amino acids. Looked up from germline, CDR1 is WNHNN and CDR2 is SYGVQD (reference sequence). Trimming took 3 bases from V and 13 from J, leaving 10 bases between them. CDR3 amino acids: CASSESRAPLHF. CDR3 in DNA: TGCGCCAGCAGTGAATCCAGGGCGCCCCTCCACTTT.

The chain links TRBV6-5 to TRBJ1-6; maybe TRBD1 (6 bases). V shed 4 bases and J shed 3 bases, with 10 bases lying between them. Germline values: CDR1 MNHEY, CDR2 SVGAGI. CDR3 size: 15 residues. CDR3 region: CASSSRDNYNSPLHF. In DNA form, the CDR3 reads TGTGCCAGCAGTTCCCGGGACAACTATAATTCACCCCTCCACTTT.

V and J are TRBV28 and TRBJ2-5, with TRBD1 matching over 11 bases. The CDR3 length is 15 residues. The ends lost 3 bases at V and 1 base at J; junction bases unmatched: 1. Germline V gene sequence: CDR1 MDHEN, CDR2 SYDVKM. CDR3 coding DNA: TGTGCCAGCAGTTTGGGACAGGGGGTCCAAGAGACCCAGTACTTC. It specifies CASSLGQGVQETQYF.

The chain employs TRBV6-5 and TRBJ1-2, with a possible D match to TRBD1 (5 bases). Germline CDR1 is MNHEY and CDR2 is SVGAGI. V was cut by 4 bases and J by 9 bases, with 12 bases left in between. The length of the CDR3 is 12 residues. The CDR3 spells CASSSTKDSYTF. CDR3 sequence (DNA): TGTGCCAGCAGTTCAACGAAGGACAGCTACACCTTC.

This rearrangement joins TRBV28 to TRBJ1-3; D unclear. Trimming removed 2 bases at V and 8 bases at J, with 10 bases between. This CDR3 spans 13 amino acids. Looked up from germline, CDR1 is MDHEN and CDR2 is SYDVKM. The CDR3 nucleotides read TGTGCCAGCAGTTTACAGAGGGCTCACACCATATATTTT. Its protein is CASSLQRAHTIYF.

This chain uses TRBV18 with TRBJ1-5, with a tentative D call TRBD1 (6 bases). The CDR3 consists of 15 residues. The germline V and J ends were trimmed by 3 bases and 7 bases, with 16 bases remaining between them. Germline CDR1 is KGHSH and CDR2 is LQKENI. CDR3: CASSPPPGQGQPQHF. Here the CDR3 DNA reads TGTGCCAGCTCACCCCCCCCGGGACAAGGGCAGCCCCAGCATTTT.

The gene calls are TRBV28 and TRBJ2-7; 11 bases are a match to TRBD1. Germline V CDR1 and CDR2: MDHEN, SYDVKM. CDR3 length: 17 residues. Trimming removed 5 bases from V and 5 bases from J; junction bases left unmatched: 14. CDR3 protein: CASSPPGTGGPGDEQYF. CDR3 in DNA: TGTGCCAGCAGTCCGCCCGGGACAGGGGGTCCAGGGGACGAGCAGTACTTC.

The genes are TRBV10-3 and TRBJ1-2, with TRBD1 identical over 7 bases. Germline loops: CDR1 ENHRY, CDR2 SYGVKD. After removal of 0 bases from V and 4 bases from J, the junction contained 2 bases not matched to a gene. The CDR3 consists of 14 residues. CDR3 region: CAISESEGAYGYTF. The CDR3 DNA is TGTGCCATCAGTGAGTCGGAGGGGGCCTATGGCTACACCTTC.

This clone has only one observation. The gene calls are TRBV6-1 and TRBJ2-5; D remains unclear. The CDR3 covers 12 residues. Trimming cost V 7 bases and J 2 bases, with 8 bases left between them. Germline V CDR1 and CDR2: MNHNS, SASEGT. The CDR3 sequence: CASTRTQETQYF. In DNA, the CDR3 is TGTGCCAGCACGAGAACTCAAGAGACCCAGTACTTC.

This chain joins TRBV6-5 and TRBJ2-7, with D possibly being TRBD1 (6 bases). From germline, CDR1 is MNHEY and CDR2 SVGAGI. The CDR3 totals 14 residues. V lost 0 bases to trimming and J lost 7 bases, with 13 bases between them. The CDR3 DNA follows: TGTGCCAGCAGTTACTCAGAACAGGGCTCGGAGCAGTACTTC. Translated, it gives CASSYSEQGSEQYF.

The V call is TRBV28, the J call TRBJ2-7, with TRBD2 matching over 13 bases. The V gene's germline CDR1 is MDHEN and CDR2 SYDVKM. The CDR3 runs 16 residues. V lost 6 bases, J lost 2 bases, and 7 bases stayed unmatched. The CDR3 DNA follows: TGTGCCAGCAGCCCTACTAGCGGGGGGGCAGCCTACGAGCAGTACGTC. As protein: CASSPTSGGAAYEQYV.

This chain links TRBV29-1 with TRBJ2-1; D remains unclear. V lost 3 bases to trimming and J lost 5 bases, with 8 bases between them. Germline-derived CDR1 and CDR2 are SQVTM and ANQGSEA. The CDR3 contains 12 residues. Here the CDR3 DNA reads TGCAGCGTTGATCCCCCAGACAATGAGCAGTTCTTC. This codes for CSVDPPDNEQFF.

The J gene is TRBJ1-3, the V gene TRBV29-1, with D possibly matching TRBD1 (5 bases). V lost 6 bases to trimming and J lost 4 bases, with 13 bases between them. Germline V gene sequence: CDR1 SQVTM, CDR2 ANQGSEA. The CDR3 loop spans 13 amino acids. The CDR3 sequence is CSVARATGNTIYF. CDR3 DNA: TGCAGCGTGGCCAGGGCTACAGGAAACACCATATATTTT.

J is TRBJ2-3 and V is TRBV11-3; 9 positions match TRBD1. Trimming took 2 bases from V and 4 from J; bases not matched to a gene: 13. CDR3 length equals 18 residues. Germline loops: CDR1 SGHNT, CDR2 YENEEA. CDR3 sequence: CASSLSGWGQGNSDTQYF. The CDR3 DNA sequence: TGTGCCAGCAGCTTAAGTGGCTGGGGACAGGGTAATTCAGATACGCAGTATTTT. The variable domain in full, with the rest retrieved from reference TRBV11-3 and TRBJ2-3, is EAGVVQSPRYKIIEKKQPVAFWCNPISGHNTLYWYLQNLGQGPELLIRYENEEAVDDSQLPKDRFSAERLKGVDSTLKIQPAELGDSAVYLCASSLSGWGQGNSDTQYFGPGTRLTVL.

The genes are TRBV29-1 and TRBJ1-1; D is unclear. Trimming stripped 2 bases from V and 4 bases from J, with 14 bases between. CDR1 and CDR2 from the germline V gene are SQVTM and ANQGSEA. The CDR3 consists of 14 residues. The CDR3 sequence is CSVELYTLVTEAFF. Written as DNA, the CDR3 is TGCAGCGTTGAATTATACACCTTGGTCACTGAAGCTTTCTTT.

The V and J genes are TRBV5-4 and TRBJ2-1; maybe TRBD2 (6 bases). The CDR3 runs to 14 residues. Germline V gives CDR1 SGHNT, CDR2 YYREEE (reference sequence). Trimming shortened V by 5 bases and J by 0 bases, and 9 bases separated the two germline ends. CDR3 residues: CASRPLASYNEQFF. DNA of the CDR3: TGTGCCAGCAGACCACTAGCCTCCTACAATGAGCAGTTCTTC.

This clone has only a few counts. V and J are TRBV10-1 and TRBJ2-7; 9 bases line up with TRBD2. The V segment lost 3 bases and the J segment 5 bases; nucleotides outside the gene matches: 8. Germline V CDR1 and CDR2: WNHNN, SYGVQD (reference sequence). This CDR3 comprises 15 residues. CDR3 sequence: CASSESLAGTDEQYF. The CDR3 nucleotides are TGCGCCAGCAGTGAATCCCTAGCGGGGACTGACGAGCAGTACTTC.

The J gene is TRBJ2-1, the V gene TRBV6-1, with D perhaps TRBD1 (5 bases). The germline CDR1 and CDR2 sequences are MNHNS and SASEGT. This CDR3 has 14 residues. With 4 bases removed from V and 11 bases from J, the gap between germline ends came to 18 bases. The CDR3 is CASSGQSPTMKQFF. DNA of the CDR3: TGTGCCAGCAGTGGACAGTCGCCGACAATGAAGCAGTTCTTC.

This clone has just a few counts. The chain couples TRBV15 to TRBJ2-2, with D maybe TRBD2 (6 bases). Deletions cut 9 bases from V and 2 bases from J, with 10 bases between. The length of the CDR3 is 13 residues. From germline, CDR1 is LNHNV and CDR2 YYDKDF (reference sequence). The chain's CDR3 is CATKTRNTGELFF. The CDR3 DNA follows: TGTGCCACGAAGACTAGAAACACCGGGGAGCTGTTTTTT.

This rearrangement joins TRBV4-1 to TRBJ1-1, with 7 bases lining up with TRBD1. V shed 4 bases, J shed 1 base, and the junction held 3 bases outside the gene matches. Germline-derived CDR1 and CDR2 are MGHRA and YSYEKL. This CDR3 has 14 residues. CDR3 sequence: CASSPGQWNTEAFF. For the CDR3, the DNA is TGCGCCAGCAGCCCGGGACAGTGGAACACTGAAGCTTTCTTT.